Listed here is a single TCR beta chain. This clone was seen a single time. Which antigen it targets is not known. No clone much larger than this one lies a single base away; base qualities are absent. The collaborating institutions used their own protocols to collect whole blood in K2EDTA tubes. Collaborator samples were shipped for TCRbeta analysis as frozen whole blood, isolated PBMCs, or DNA extracted from either sample type. The immunoSEQ Assay, a bias-controlled multiplex PCR, was used to amplify TCRbeta CDR3 regions from genomic DNA. As for the authors' bioinformatics: The number of nucleated cells in each sample was estimated by amplification of reference gene primers within the assay. To quantify the absolute abundance of each unique TCRbeta CDR3 rearrangement, sequence reads were collapsed and filtered. For each sample, productive Simpson clonality was calculated as the square root of Simpson's diversity index over productive rearrangements. Sourced from immuneACCESS, this table was stored by TCRdb with only in-frame sequences that have V and J called. A share of the clones is absent; for the studies checked, an unresolved V gene accounts for under half, and the remainder has no known explanation. Clonal size and the V and J genes are those of that table, whereas D and trimming came from the DNA. A total of roughly 110,000 clones appear in this sample, around 83% of them only once. 4% to 5.5% of the sample is taken by the ten largest.

The data are from a study of blood T cell repertoires in COVID-19 (dated by TCRdb to 2018 to 2020). With regard to the full study: Samples from collaborators originated in the United States, Italy and Spain and spanned both the acute and convalescent phases of COVID-19. Subjects who had been exposed to COVID-19, were actively infected with it, or had recovered from it provided the deeply sampled blood TCRbeta repertoires that made up the dataset. Where available, HLA class I and class II types were taken from metadata supplied by the sample provider and were not determined by assay-based typing. Samples came from the ongoing ImmuneRACE study (first 160 participants) plus 1,254 subjects from 6 global collaborators. The repertoires were made available in a free public database intended to serve as a resource for research on the immune response to SARS-CoV-2. The sample metadata nearly always contained a de-identified subject ID, COVID-19 status, age in years and sex. The material from the prospective study consisted of cDNA or gDNA derived from T cells, B-cell-depleted T cells, or PBMCs. What the study reported, not specific to this receptor: Clinical and demographic metadata were provided uncurated, with the amount varying by source and participant.

CDR1 and CDR2 are drawn from the germline V gene: SGHAT, FQNNGV. After removal of 5 bases from V and 4 bases from J, the junction retains 11 bases not matched to a gene. The CDR3 runs 15 amino acids, cysteine and phenylalanine included. Left in the record is the CDR3 DNA by itself, 45 bases read in frame from the first base. This receptor was obtained from a man in his 70s with acute or convalescent COVID-19. The rearrangement joined TRBV11-2 to TRBJ2-7, with TRBD1 identical over 7 junction bases. Sample: peripheral blood. The CDR3 protein: CASSPGQAKSYEQYF. The DNA sequence is given as TGTGCCAGCAGCCCAGGACAGGCGAAGTCTTACGAGCAGTACTTC.